Presented here are 7 T cell receptor beta chains from one specimen sequenced in a study of cytomegalovirus exposure and HLA in healthy donors (dated by TCRdb to 2015 to 2018). Libraries were constructed by the immunoSEQ multiplex PCR assay. For the multiplex PCR, a mixture combining 60 forward primers for TCR Vbeta segments and 13 reverse primers for TCR Jbeta segments was used. TCRdb holds this immuneACCESS table with in-frame rearrangements only. Some clones are missing; in checked studies, unresolved V genes explain under half, and the rest has no known cause. A total of 100,000 to 150,000 clones appear in this sample, about 80% of them only once. Clones ranked in the top ten supply 30% of the sample. The material sequenced was PBMCs. The receptors here all came from a man between 60 and 70 years old in good health and CMV-seropositive.

This sequence joins TRBV7-9 and TRBJ2-4; no firm D call. The V and J ends lost 5 bases and 1 base respectively, with 21 bases between them. Germline V lookup: CDR1 SEHNR, CDR2 FQNEAQ (reference sequence). This CDR3 has 18 residues. The CDR3 protein is CASSQITALGLAKNIQYF. CDR3 DNA sequence: TGTGCCAGCAGCCAAATCACAGCCCTCGGTCTGGCCAAAAACATTCAGTACTTC. The full variable domain, its missing parts supplied by reference TRBV7-9 and TRBJ2-4, is DTGVSQNPRHKITKRGQNVTFRCDPISEHNRLYWYRQTLGQGPEFLTYFQNEAQLEKSRLLSDRFSAERPKGSFSTLEIQRTEQGDSAMYLCASSQITALGLAKNIQYFGAGTRLSVL.

The V call is TRBV11-3, the J call TRBJ2-7; D not certain. Germline loops: CDR1 SGHNT, CDR2 YENEEA. Trimming pared 6 bases from V and 4 bases from J, leaving 19 bases between. The CDR3 extends over 15 amino acids. The DNA of the CDR3 is TGTGCCAGCAGTCCCCCAGGAAGACCGATTTACGAGCAGTACTTC. The encoded protein is CASSPPGRPIYEQYF.

The V and J genes are TRBV7-3 and TRBJ1-5, with no clear D. Germline V gives CDR1 SGHTA, CDR2 FQGTGA. This CDR3 comprises 14 residues. V was cut by 5 bases and J by 5 bases, with 13 bases left in between. CDR3 sequence: CASSPTGGYQPQHF. The CDR3 region has the DNA TGTGCCAGCAGCCCGACGGGCGGGTATCAGCCCCAGCATTTT.

This chain connects TRBV5-1 to TRBJ1-4; D not certain. The CDR3 runs to 14 residues. Per the germline V gene, CDR1 is SGHRS and CDR2 is YFSETQ. V dropped 4 bases and J dropped 4 bases, with 11 bases sitting between them. In DNA form, the CDR3 reads TGCGCCAGCAGCCCCGACACGGATAATGAAAAACTGTTTTTT. Translating gives CASSPDTDNEKLFF.

The chain is built from TRBV27 and TRBJ1-2; the D gene is possibly TRBD1 (6 bases). The CDR3 runs 14 residues. Between the trimmed V and J ends, which lost 10 bases and 4 bases, there was a span of 19 bases. Germline values: CDR1 MNHEY, CDR2 SMNVEV (reference sequence). Written as DNA, the CDR3 is TGTGCCACCAAACCCGGGGGGGCTGTCTATGGCTACACCTTC. This codes for CATKPGGAVYGYTF.

V gene TRBV7-9 combines with J gene TRBJ1-3; unclear D gene. Germline CDR1 is SEHNR and CDR2 is FQNEAQ (reference sequence). V was cut by 1 base and J by 7 bases, with 5 bases left in between. The CDR3 runs 12 residues. This CDR3 is CASSLDRNTIYF. CDR3 nucleotide sequence: TGTGCCAGCAGCTTAGACCGGAACACCATATATTTT.

CDR3 protein: CATRRAAANTGELFF. CDR3 in DNA: TGCGCCACCCGGAGGGCCGCCGCGAACACCGGGGAGCTGTTTTTT. The chain joins TRBV5-1 to TRBJ2-2; possible D gene TRBD2, 6 bases. Germline V gene data show CDR1 as SGHRS and CDR2 as YFSETQ. The V and J ends lost 9 bases and 0 bases respectively, with 15 bases between them. This CDR3 has 15 amino acids.